Listed here are 24 T cell receptor beta chains from one sample, sequenced in a study of T-cell memory formation after mild COVID-19. TCRdb fed the 5' RACE reads into MiXCR, producing one record per CDR3 protein. The sample records a few hundred thousand distinct CDR3 sequences, roughly a fifth being singletons. Source material: PBMCs or a T cell subset sorted from them (not recorded which). All receptors come from a man younger than 35 who had mild COVID-19 (a few samples of this study predate the infection). Cell type and time point are not known.

There are a few counts of this clonotype. This chain uses TRBV13 with TRBJ2-2; TRBD1 matches 7 bases. Germline assignment: CDR1 PRHDT and CDR2 FYEKMQ (reference sequence). V gave up 4 bases and J gave up 3 bases; unmatched junction bases: 11. The length of the CDR3 is 17 residues. For the CDR3, the DNA is TGTGCCAGCAGCTCCACAGGGGCGTACTCGGACACCGGGGAGCTGTTTTTT. As protein: CASSSTGAYSDTGELFF. Together with reference TRBV13 and TRBJ2-2, the CDR3 gives the full variable domain: AAGVIQSPRHLIKEKRETATLKCYPIPRHDTVYWYQQGPGQDPQFLISFYEKMQSDKGSIPDRFSAQQFSDYHSELNMSSLELGDSALYFCASSSTGAYSDTGELFFGEGSRLTVL.

This clonotype appeared a few times. The chain uses TRBV9 and TRBJ1-2; D not resolved. Germline V CDR1 and CDR2: SGDLS, YYNGEE. The CDR3 has 15 amino acids. Deletions cut 2 bases from V and 2 bases from J, with 13 bases between. CDR3 residues: CASSVAETVNYGYTF. DNA of the CDR3: TGTGCCAGCAGCGTTGCCGAAACGGTGAACTATGGCTACACCTTC.

This clonotype was seen a handful of times. V gene TRBV5-1 combines with J gene TRBJ2-1; 8 bases fit TRBD1. V shed 3 bases, J shed 1 base, and the junction held 3 bases outside the gene matches. CDR3 length: 15 residues. CDR1 and CDR2 from the germline V gene are SGHRS and YFSETQ. CDR3 sequence: CASSWGTGSYNEQFF. In nucleotides, the CDR3 is TGCGCCAGCAGCTGGGGGACAGGTTCCTACAATGAGCAGTTCTTC.

This clonotype was observed a few times. The V gene is TRBV7-2, the J gene TRBJ1-1; the D is unclear. The V end lost 5 bases, the J end lost 1 base, and 14 bases lay between the germline ends. Germline CDR1 SGHTA, CDR2 FQGNSA. This CDR3 contains 15 residues. CDR3 protein: CASSRTDGGNTEAFF. The CDR3 DNA is TGTGCCAGCAGCCGAACAGACGGCGGGAACACTGAAGCTTTCTTT.

This clonotype has ten or more counts. The chain combines TRBV5-1 with TRBJ2-5; D ambiguous. The CDR3 contains 11 residues. Germline assignment: CDR1 SGHRS and CDR2 YFSETQ. Trimming pared 0 bases from V and 3 bases from J, leaving 0 bases between. The CDR3 region is CASSLEETQYF. The DNA for the CDR3 is TGCGCCAGCAGCTTGGAAGAGACCCAGTACTTC.

The V gene is TRBV20-1, the J gene TRBJ1-2, with D unresolved. The germline gives CDR1 DFQATT, CDR2 SNEGSKA (reference sequence). The CDR3 has 11 amino acids. Written as DNA, the CDR3 is TGCAGCCTCGAGACCAACTATGGCTACACCTTC. As protein: CSLETNYGYTF.

This clonotype was counted between two and nine times. This chain joins TRBV7-9 and TRBJ2-7; 9 bases match TRBD1. The germline gives CDR1 SEHNR, CDR2 FQNEAQ (reference sequence). There are 15 residues in the CDR3. Losses at the gene ends were 5 bases for V and 3 bases for J; bases not matched to a gene: 8. DNA of the CDR3: TGTGCCAGCAGCGGACCCGGGACAGGGCTCTACGAGCAGTACGTC. As protein: CASSGPGTGLYEQYV.

The V gene is TRBV5-6, the J gene TRBJ1-3, with D hard to call. Trimming removed 0 bases at V and 2 bases at J, with 6 bases between. This CDR3 is 14 amino acids long. CDR1 and CDR2 (germline): SGHDT, YYEEEE. In nucleotides, the CDR3 is TGTGCCAGCAGCTTGGTGGAAACTGGAAACACCATATATTTT. It yields the protein CASSLVETGNTIYF.

This clonotype was seen more than once but under ten times. The rearrangement uses TRBV5-1 and TRBJ2-5, with D perhaps matching TRBD2 (7 bases). CDR3 length: 13 residues. V lost 5 bases and J 5 bases, leaving 13 bases between the germline ends. Germline V gives CDR1 SGHRS, CDR2 YFSETQ. The chain's CDR3 is CASRAGALETQYF. Written as DNA, the CDR3 is TGCGCCAGCAGGGCGGGGGCTCTGGAGACCCAGTACTTC.

This clonotype has at least ten counts. This CDR3 is CASSLIGSQGALTDTQYF. The CDR3 DNA reads as TGTGCCAGCAGCTTAATTGGATCACAGGGGGCTCTCACAGATACGCAGTATTTT. The chain couples TRBV7-2 to TRBJ2-3, with 9 bases lining up with TRBD1. Trimming at V came to 2 bases and at J to 2 bases, leaving 11 bases not matched to a gene. This CDR3 contains 18 residues. Germline assignment: CDR1 SGHTA and CDR2 FQGNSA.

This chain's CDR3 is CSVGQGQGKYTF. In nucleotides, the CDR3 is TGCAGCGTGGGACAGGGACAGGGAAAATACACCTTC. This rearrangement joins TRBV29-1 to TRBJ1-2, with 9 bases matching TRBD1. The CDR3 covers 12 residues. The trim removed 6 bases at V and 11 bases at J, leaving 10 bases unmatched. Germline lookup yields CDR1 SQVTM and CDR2 ANQGSEA.

Concerning this clonotype itself: The junction shows a germline mismatch at one end, possibly a read error. The rearrangement joins TRBV29-1 to TRBJ2-7; no reliable D call. CDR3 size: 12 residues. CDR1 SQVTM and CDR2 ANQGSEA come from the germline V gene. The CDR3 sequence is CSVQDRVSGQYF. CDR3 DNA sequence: TGCAGCGTTCAAGACCGAGTTTCCGGGCAGTACTTC.

The sample holds many counts of this clonotype. This chain connects TRBV12-3 or TRBV12-4 to TRBJ2-7; possible D gene TRBD2, 5 bases. The CDR3 consists of 11 residues. Trimming left V 6 bases short and J 7 bases short, with 10 bases between. CDR3 region: CASSTRREQYF. The CDR3 DNA reads as TGTGCCAGCAGCACAAGGAGGGAGCAGTACTTC.

This clonotype showed up just a few times. CDR3 nucleotides: TGTGCCAGCAGCTTAATGGCAGGCCCTCACTACGAGCAGTACTTC. This gives the protein CASSLMAGPHYEQYF. V and J are TRBV7-8 and TRBJ2-7, with D uncertain. Trimming took off 2 bases at V and 3 bases at J, with 14 bases between the two ends. Germline V gene lookup returns CDR1 SGHVS and CDR2 FQNEAQ. The CDR3 is 15 amino acids.

The J gene is TRBJ2-7, the V gene TRBV29-1, with a possible D match to TRBD1 (6 bases). V was clipped by 6 bases and J by 2 bases, with 14 bases between them. This CDR3 is 13 amino acids long. Germline-derived CDR1 and CDR2 are SQVTM and ANQGSEA. The CDR3 DNA reads as TGCAGCGTGGGACACCGACTGACCTACGAGCAGTACTTC. As protein: CSVGHRLTYEQYF.

V is TRBV18 and J is TRBJ1-2; 9 bases align to TRBD1. CDR3 length equals 13 residues. The V gene's germline CDR1 is KGHSH and CDR2 LQKENI. V shed 2 bases, J shed 11 bases, and the junction held 6 bases outside the gene matches. The CDR3 is CASSPTGGTGYTF. The CDR3, as DNA: TGTGCCAGCTCACCAACAGGGGGCACAGGGTACACCTTC.

The genes are TRBV7-2 and TRBJ2-6; no firm D call. CDR3 length: 16 residues. Germline values: CDR1 SGHTA, CDR2 FQGNSA. V lost 2 bases and J 0 bases, leaving 8 bases between the germline ends. The CDR3 DNA is TGTGCCAGCAGCTTATATTCAGGCTCTGGGGCCAACGTCCTGACTTTC. This codes for CASSLYSGSGANVLTF.

The chain uses TRBV20-1 and TRBJ2-2; D is perhaps TRBD1 or TRBD2 (5 bases each). The length of the CDR3 is 13 residues. Trimming removed 3 bases at V and 2 bases at J, with 7 bases between. CDR1 DFQATT and CDR2 SNEGSKA come from the germline V gene (reference sequence). CDR3 sequence reads: CSASRGNTGELFF. The CDR3 coding sequence is TGCAGTGCTAGTCGGGGCAACACCGGGGAGCTGTTTTTT.

This clonotype was counted only a few times. The chain combines TRBV12-3 or TRBV12-4 with TRBJ2-1; D is uncertain. The length of the CDR3 is 15 residues. V was trimmed by 1 base and J by 0 bases, leaving 7 bases between them. In nucleotides, the CDR3 is TGTGCCAGCAGTTTAGAGGCGAGCTCCTACAATGAGCAGTTCTTC. It codes for CASSLEASSYNEQFF.

This clonotype turned up a few times. The rearrangement joins TRBV7-8 to TRBJ2-1; the match to TRBD2 covers 8 bases. The J segment lost 4 bases and the V segment lost 2 bases, leaving 7 bases of the junction unmatched. Germline V lookup: CDR1 SGHVS, CDR2 FQNEAQ. The CDR3 contains 16 residues. The CDR3 sequence is CASSLSTGGPYNEQFF. CDR3 DNA sequence: TGTGCCAGCAGCTTATCGACGGGGGGGCCTTACAATGAGCAGTTCTTC.

This clonotype was picked up many times. CDR3 DNA sequence: TGTGCCAGCACCCTGACAGGGGTTACCCAGTATTTT. Protein product: CASTLTGVTQYF. The V call is TRBV12-3 or TRBV12-4, the J call TRBJ2-3; 8 bases map to TRBD1. CDR3 length: 12 residues. V gave up 7 bases and J gave up 12 bases; unmatched junction bases: 9.

This clonotype showed up just once. V is TRBV28 and J is TRBJ2-2; D ambiguous. V lost 7 bases to trimming and J lost 2 bases, with 8 bases between them. The CDR3 is 13 amino acids. Germline V gene data show CDR1 as MDHEN and CDR2 as SYDVKM. CDR3 amino acids: CASMVTNTGELFF. The CDR3 nucleotides read TGTGCCAGCATGGTAACCAACACCGGGGAGCTGTTTTTT.

The chain links TRBV4-1 to TRBJ1-5; 9 nucleotides match TRBD1. From germline, CDR1 is MGHRA and CDR2 YSYEKL. Trimming took 3 bases from V and 5 from J; bases not matched to a gene: 8. This CDR3 spans 16 amino acids. The chain's CDR3 is CASSHTGGIRHQPQHF. CDR3 DNA sequence: TGCGCCAGCAGCCATACAGGGGGCATAAGGCATCAGCCCCAGCATTTT.

This clonotype was found a few times. The rearrangement joins TRBV5-1 to TRBJ1-2, with 10 bases fitting TRBD1. Germline-derived CDR1 and CDR2 are SGHRS and YFSETQ. The J segment lost 3 bases and the V segment lost 5 bases, leaving 10 bases of the junction unmatched. The CDR3 loop spans 16 amino acids. The CDR3: CASSFDRGREDYGYTF. The DNA of the CDR3 is TGCGCCAGCAGTTTTGACAGGGGGCGGGAAGACTATGGCTACACCTTC.